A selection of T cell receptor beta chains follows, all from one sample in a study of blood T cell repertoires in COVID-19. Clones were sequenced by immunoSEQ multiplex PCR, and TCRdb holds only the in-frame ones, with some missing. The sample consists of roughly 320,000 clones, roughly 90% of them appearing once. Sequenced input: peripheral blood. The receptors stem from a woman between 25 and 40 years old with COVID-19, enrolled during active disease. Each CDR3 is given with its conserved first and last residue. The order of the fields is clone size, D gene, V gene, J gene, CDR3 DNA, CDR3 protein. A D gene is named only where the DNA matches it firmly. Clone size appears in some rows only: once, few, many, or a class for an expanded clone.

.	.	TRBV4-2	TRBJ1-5	TGTGCCAGCAGCCAAGCAGGGGTAAATCAGCCCCAGCATTTT	CASSQAGVNQPQHF
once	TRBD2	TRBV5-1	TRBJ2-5	TGCGCCAGCAGCTTGGGGGCCACCTGGACTAGCTTGGAGACCCAGTACTTC	CASSLGATWTSLETQYF
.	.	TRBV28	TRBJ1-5	TGTGCCAGCAGGCCCGTAGGTCGAGGTGGCAATCAGCCCCAGCATTTT	CASRPVGRGGNQPQHF
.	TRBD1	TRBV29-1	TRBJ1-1	TGCAGCGCCTATAACCTCGCAGGGGGCATGAACACTGAAGCTTTCTTT	CSAYNLAGGMNTEAFF
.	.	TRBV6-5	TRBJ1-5	TGTGCCAGCAGTTCTGGAGGCCAGCCCCAGCATTTT	CASSSGGQPQHF
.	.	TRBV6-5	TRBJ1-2	TGTGCCAGCAGTCAGACAGGAAGGAACTATGGCTACACCTTC	CASSQTGRNYGYTF
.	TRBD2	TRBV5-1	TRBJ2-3	TGCGCCAGCAGCTTGGGGTCCCCTAGCGGGGGATACACAGATACGCAGTATTTT	CASSLGSPSGGYTDTQYF
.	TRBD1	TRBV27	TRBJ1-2	TGTGCCAGCAGTTCCGGGACAGGGGGTGCTGGCTACACCTTC	CASSSGTGGAGYTF
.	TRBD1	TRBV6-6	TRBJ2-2	TGTGCCAGCAGGCGGGACAGGGGTGCGGGGGAGCTGTTTTTT	CASRRDRGAGELFF
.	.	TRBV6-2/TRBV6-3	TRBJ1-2	TGTGCCAGCAGCCTATATCCGGGAATCTATGGCTACACCTTC	CASSLYPGIYGYTF
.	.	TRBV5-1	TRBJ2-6	TGCGCCAGCACTATGGACAGCCTCTCTGGGGCCAACGTCCTGACTTTC	CASTMDSLSGANVLTF
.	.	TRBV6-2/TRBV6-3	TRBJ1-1	TGTGCCAGCAGTTACAACGTTAGACAGGAACTTAACACTGAAGCTTTCTTT	CASSYNVRQELNTEAFF
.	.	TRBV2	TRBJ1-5	TGTGCCAGCAGTGATGATTTGACAGCTTATAGCAATCAGCCCCAGCATTTT	CASSDDLTAYSNQPQHF
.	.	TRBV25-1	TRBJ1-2	TGTGCCAGCAGAGACAGCTTATATGGCTACACCTTC	CASRDSLYGYTF
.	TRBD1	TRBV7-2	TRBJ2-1	TGTGCCAGCACGAACGGGGACAGGGATTACAATGAGCAGTTCTTC	CASTNGDRDYNEQFF
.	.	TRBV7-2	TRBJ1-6	TGTGCCAGCAGCTTAGTGCCCGGGGAGATCTATAATTCACCCCTCCACTTT	CASSLVPGEIYNSPLHF
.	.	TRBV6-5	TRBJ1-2	TGTGCCAGCAGTAGACGGCCGCAGGGCTATGGCTACACCTTC	CASSRRPQGYGYTF
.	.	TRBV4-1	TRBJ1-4	TGCGCCAGCAGCCAGATGTACAGGGTAGATGAAAAACTGTTTTTT	CASSQMYRVDEKLFF
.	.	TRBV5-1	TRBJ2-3	TGCGCCAGCAGCTTGGTTTCAGGGGTTGTCACAGATACGCAGTATTTT	CASSLVSGVVTDTQYF
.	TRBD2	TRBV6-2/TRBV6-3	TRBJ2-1	TGTGCCAGCAGCCCTCCGGGACTAGCGGGGACCGGGGAGCAGTTCTTC	CASSPPGLAGTGEQFF
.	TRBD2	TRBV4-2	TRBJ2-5	TGTGCCAGCAGCCAAGGGACTAGCGGGCTAGAGACCCAGTACTTC	CASSQGTSGLETQYF
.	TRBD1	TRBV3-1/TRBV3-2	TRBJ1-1	TGTGCCAGCAGCCAAGGACAGGGGGCGGGCGAAGCTTTCTTT	CASSQGQGAGEAFF
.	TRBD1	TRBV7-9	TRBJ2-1	TGTGCCAGCAGCTTCGGTGGGACAGCCTACAATGAGCAGTTCTTC	CASSFGGTAYNEQFF
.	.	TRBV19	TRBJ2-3	TGTGCCAGTACATCGGGAGCGTTTAGCACAGATACGCAGTATTTT	CASTSGAFSTDTQYF
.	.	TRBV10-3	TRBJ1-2	TGTGCCAACCGGGATAACTATGGCTACACCTTC	CANRDNYGYTF
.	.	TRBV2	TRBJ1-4	TGTGCCAGCCCCTGGGGAGAGCCAACTAATGAAAAACTGTTTTTT	CASPWGEPTNEKLFF
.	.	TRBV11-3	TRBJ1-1	TGTGCCAGCCTCCAAACCAGGGGCCCGAACACTGAAGCTTTCTTT	CASLQTRGPNTEAFF
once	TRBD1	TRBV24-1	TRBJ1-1	TGTGCCACCAGCTACTGGACAGGGCAGGAGGGCACTGAAGCTTTCTTT	CATSYWTGQEGTEAFF
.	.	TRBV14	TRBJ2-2	TGTGCCAGCAGCCAAGTTACTAGGACGGGGACCGGGGAGCTGTTTTTT	CASSQVTRTGTGELFF
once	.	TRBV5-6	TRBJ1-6	TGTGTCAGCAGACTGACAGGTGTGAATTCACCCCTCCACTTT	CVSRLTGVNSPLHF
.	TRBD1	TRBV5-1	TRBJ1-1	TGCGCCAGCAGCAGATCCGGGACAGAGAACACTGAAGCTTTCTTT	CASSRSGTENTEAFF
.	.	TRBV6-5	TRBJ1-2	TGTGCCAGCAGTTACTCTTACGGGTTGCGGGGCTACACCTTC	CASSYSYGLRGYTF
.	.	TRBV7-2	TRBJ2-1	TGTGCCAGCAGCTTAGTAGACAACTCCTACAATGAGCAGTTCTTC	CASSLVDNSYNEQFF
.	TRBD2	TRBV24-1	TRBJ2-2	TGTGCCACCAGTGATCAGCGGGGGAGTACCGGGGAGCTGTTTTTT	CATSDQRGSTGELFF
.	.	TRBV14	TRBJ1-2	TGTGCCAGCAGCCAAGTTTATAGCTATGGCTACACCTTC	CASSQVYSYGYTF
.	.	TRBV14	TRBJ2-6	TGTGCCAGCAGCTCCATCTATTTCTCTGGGGCCAACGTCCTGACTTTC	CASSSIYFSGANVLTF
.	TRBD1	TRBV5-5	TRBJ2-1	TGTGCCAGCAGCGAGGGGACAGGGTTCTCCTACAATGAGCAGTTCTTC	CASSEGTGFSYNEQFF
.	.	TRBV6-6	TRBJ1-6	TGTGCCAGCAATACAGGGAATTCACCCCTCCACTTT	CASNTGNSPLHF
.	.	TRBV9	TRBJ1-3	TGTGCCAGCAGCCGGGACACTGGAAACACCATATATTTT	CASSRDTGNTIYF
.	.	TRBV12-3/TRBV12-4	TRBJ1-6	TGTGCCAGCAGTTTTATCGGTTCACCCCTCCACTTT	CASSFIGSPLHF
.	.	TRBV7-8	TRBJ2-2	TGTGCCAGCAGCTTGGATTTGGGCGCCGGGGAGCTGTTTTTT	CASSLDLGAGELFF
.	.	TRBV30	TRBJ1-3	TGTGCCCTGAGAGGAACTGGAAACACCATATATTTT	CALRGTGNTIYF
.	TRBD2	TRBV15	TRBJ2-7	TGTGCCACCGGGTCGGGACTATGGGGCGAGCAGTACTTC	CATGSGLWGEQYF
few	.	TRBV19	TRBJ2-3	TGTGCCAGTAGCCTCGCAGGGGGCGGGGGCCCTAGCACAGATACGCAGTATTTT	CASSLAGGGGPSTDTQYF
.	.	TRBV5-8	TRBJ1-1	TGTGCCAGCAGCTTGCTATGGGGCGCCGTAATGAACACTGAAGCTTTCTTT	CASSLLWGAVMNTEAFF